There are a few counts of the clone carrying this T cell receptor beta chain. It was with unique molecular identifiers that the TCRbeta library was prepared. TCRdb processed the PCR reads anew with MiXCR; each CDR3 protein has one entry. The sample gives 600,000 to 700,000 distinct CDR3 sequences, around 17% of which show up once; 1.1% is in the top ten. These data are taken from a study of T-cell reconstitution after alpha-beta-depleted transplantation in children. This CDR3 comprises 18 residues. The germline gives CDR1 DFQATT, CDR2 SNEGSKA (reference sequence). The V and J ends lost 6 bases and 0 bases, in that order; junction bases with no gene match: 14.

The clonotype was recovered from a human donor who donated a stem cell graft to a child with acute myeloid leukemia. The material was PBMCs from the stem cell graft donor, obtained from the stem cell graft. The V gene is TRBV20-1, the J gene TRBJ2-3; the match to TRBD2 covers 11 bases. The CDR3 DNA reads TGCAGTGCGATCAAACTAGCGGGGGCCACTGTTAGCACAGATACGCAGTATTTT. Translated: CSAIKLAGATVSTDTQYF.